This is a list of T cell receptor beta chains from one sample in a study of blood T cell repertoires in COVID-19. TCRdb keeps only in-frame clones here, not all; method: immunoSEQ multiplex PCR. This sample yields about 150,000 clones, of which 87% are seen a single time; about 2.5% belongs to the top ten. Sequencing was done on a sample of peripheral blood. The source is a man aged 45-60 years with active COVID-19. CDR3s include the opening cysteine and the closing phenylalanine or tryptophan. The order of the fields is clone size, V gene, CDR3 length, D gene, J gene, CDR3 protein, CDR3 DNA. A D gene is named only where the DNA matches it firmly. Only some rows state a clone size, as once, few, many or a class for expanded clones.

>.|TRBV4-2|13|.|TRBJ2-1
CASSGGPEVEQFF
TGTGCCAGCAGCGGGGGCCCAGAGGTTGAGCAGTTCTTC
>.|TRBV4-1|13|.|TRBJ1-1
CASSQDLNTEAFF
TGCGCCAGCAGCCAAGATCTAAACACTGAAGCTTTCTTT
>.|TRBV9|14|TRBD1|TRBJ1-2
CASSVGGGNYGYTF
TGTGCCAGCAGCGTAGGAGGGGGCAACTATGGCTACACCTTC
>.|TRBV30|12|.|TRBJ1-1
CAWSVATGLAFF
TGTGCCTGGAGTGTAGCTACAGGGCTAGCTTTCTTT
>.|TRBV3-1/TRBV3-2|13|.|TRBJ2-3
CASSLLTGDTQYF
TGTGCCAGCAGCCTACTGACGGGAGATACGCAGTATTTT
>.|TRBV10-3|14|.|TRBJ2-6
CAISFESGANVLTF
TGTGCCATCAGTTTCGAGTCCGGGGCCAACGTCCTGACTTTC
>few|TRBV30|13|TRBD1|TRBJ1-6
CAWTGQGGSPLHF
TGTGCCTGGACGGGACAGGGAGGTTCACCCCTCCACTTT
>.|TRBV7-2|15|TRBD2|TRBJ2-7
CASSSPTSGAYEQYF
TGTGCCAGCAGCTCCCCAACTAGCGGGGCCTACGAGCAGTACTTC
>.|TRBV4-2|15|TRBD1|TRBJ1-4
CASSQPGTENEKLFF
TGTGCCAGCAGCCAACCCGGGACAGAAAATGAAAAACTGTTTTTT
>few|TRBV5-1|16|TRBD1|TRBJ1-1
CASSLVSQGRNTEAFF
TGCGCCAGCAGCTTGGTTTCACAGGGGAGGAACACTGAAGCTTTCTTT
>.|TRBV5-6|16|TRBD2|TRBJ2-5
CASSRTSGGIGETQYF
TGTGCCAGCAGCAGGACTAGCGGGGGGATCGGTGAGACCCAGTACTTC
>.|TRBV19|17|TRBD1|TRBJ1-5
CASRWTGRGGNNQPQHF
TGTGCCAGTAGGTGGACAGGGCGGGGTGGGAACAATCAGCCCCAGCATTTT
>once|TRBV18|18|.|TRBJ2-2
CASSPSWVGGRNTGELFF
TGTGCCAGCTCACCAAGCTGGGTTGGGGGCCGGAACACCGGGGAGCTGTTTTTT
>.|TRBV11-2|15|.|TRBJ2-5
CASSLPFRRKETQYF
TGTGCCAGCAGCTTACCTTTTAGGAGGAAAGAGACCCAGTACTTC
>.|TRBV12-5|17|.|TRBJ1-3
CASGFTGKMSSGNTIYF
TGTGCTAGTGGTTTTACAGGGAAAATGTCCTCTGGAAACACCATATATTTT
>.|TRBV6-6|15|.|TRBJ1-3
CASSPSIHPGNTIYF
TGTGCCAGCAGTCCATCCATACACCCTGGAAACACCATATATTTT
>.|TRBV12-5|15|.|TRBJ2-7
CASGLGQGSSYEQYF
TGTGCTAGTGGTTTGGGACAAGGCAGTTCCTACGAGCAGTACTTC
>.|TRBV19|15|.|TRBJ2-6
CASTRQPSGANVLTF
TGTGCCAGTACTAGACAGCCGTCTGGGGCCAACGTCCTGACTTTC